This TCR beta chain stems from a study of blood T cell repertoires in COVID-19. In the study overall: The United States, Italy and Spain supplied acute and convalescent COVID-19 samples. From T cells, B-cell-depleted T cells, or PBMCs came the material, which was cDNA or gDNA.

Only in-frame clones appear in the TCRdb table, and some are missing; sequencing was by immunoSEQ multiplex PCR. Here the sample spans about 210,000 clones, 60% to 85% being singletons. CDR3 length equals 14 residues. Germline CDR1 and CDR2: SGHTA and FQGNSA. The ends were cut back, 7 bases at V and 3 bases at J, with 14 bases in the middle. The sample comprised peripheral blood. The chain carries TRBV7-2 and TRBJ2-3, with no clear D. The clonotype comes from an older woman with acute or convalescent COVID-19. DNA for the CDR3: TGTGCCAGCACCCACCGCACCGAGACAGATACGCAGTATTTT. It translates to CASTHRTETDTQYF.